A single sample is the source of the 4 T cell receptor beta chains below, sequenced in a study of T-cell reconstitution after alpha-beta-depleted transplantation in children. The TCRbeta library incorporated unique molecular identifiers. Each CDR3 protein gets one entry after TCRdb re-called the PCR reads with MiXCR. Among around 700,000 distinct CDR3 sequences, about an eighth were seen once, and the ten largest hold around 0.8%. The source material was PBMCs, sampled before TCRalphabeta/CD19-depleted stem cell transplant. The receptors come from a girl under 10 years old with congenital amegakaryocytic thrombocytopenia, due to receive a stem cell transplant.

This clonotype showed up just a few times. This chain joins TRBV20-1 and TRBJ2-1, with D perhaps TRBD2 (6 bases). Trimming cost V 7 bases and J 1 base, with 14 bases left between them. Germline-derived CDR1 and CDR2 are DFQATT and SNEGSKA (reference sequence). This CDR3 contains 14 residues. DNA of the CDR3: TGCAGTGTGCCCAGCGGGCCTTCCTACAATGAGCAGTTCTTC. Residues: CSVPSGPSYNEQFF.

This clonotype came up a few times. This chain joins TRBV6-5 and TRBJ2-2; D possibly matches TRBD1 or TRBD2 (6 bases each). Germline V lookup: CDR1 MNHEY, CDR2 SVGAGI. The CDR3 covers 18 residues. The V end lost 3 bases, the J end lost 0 bases, and 17 bases lay between the germline ends. CDR3 loop: CASSYVGSGAANTGELFF. The CDR3, as DNA: TGTGCCAGCAGTTATGTGGGATCGGGGGCAGCGAACACCGGGGAGCTGTTTTTT.

This clonotype has a handful of counts. The rearrangement joins TRBV29-1 to TRBJ2-5; TRBD2 aligns across 10 bases. After removal of 3 bases from V and 3 bases from J, the junction contained 4 bases not matched to a gene. The germline V gene encodes CDR1 SQVTM and CDR2 ANQGSEA. The CDR3 has 14 residues. CDR3 coding DNA: TGCAGCGTTGATCGGCTAGCGGGAGAAGAGACCCAGTACTTC. This codes for CSVDRLAGEETQYF.

This clonotype was counted at least ten times. This rearrangement joins TRBV5-1 to TRBJ2-5; D perhaps matches TRBD2 (5 bases). The V gene's germline CDR1 is SGHRS and CDR2 YFSETQ. With 4 bases removed from V and 3 bases from J, the gap between germline ends came to 16 bases. The CDR3 covers 15 residues. The CDR3 sequence: CASSPGYDYEETQYF. The CDR3 region has the DNA TGCGCCAGCAGCCCTGGTTACGACTATGAAGAGACCCAGTACTTC.